The entry below describes one TCR beta chain. Sequenced by immunoSEQ multiplex PCR; TCRdb stores in-frame clones only, minus some. The repertoire includes 250,000 to 300,000 clones, approximately 91% of them detected once, and about 2% sits in the top ten. This sample is part of a study of blood T cell repertoires in COVID-19. The wider study: Whether acute or convalescent, the COVID-19 samples came from the United States, Italy and Spain.

J was trimmed by 6 bases and V by 0 bases; bases with no gene match: 4. The CDR3 contains 14 residues. CDR1 and CDR2 from the germline V gene are ENHRY and SYGVKD. The J gene is TRBJ2-7, the V gene TRBV10-3; 8 nucleotides agree with TRBD1. The sequenced sample was PBMCs or T cells enriched from blood (not recorded which). This TCR derives from a woman between 40 and 50 years old with acute COVID-19. The CDR3 is CAISESDRESEQYF. DNA for the CDR3: TGTGCCATCAGTGAGTCGGACAGGGAGTCCGAGCAGTACTTC.